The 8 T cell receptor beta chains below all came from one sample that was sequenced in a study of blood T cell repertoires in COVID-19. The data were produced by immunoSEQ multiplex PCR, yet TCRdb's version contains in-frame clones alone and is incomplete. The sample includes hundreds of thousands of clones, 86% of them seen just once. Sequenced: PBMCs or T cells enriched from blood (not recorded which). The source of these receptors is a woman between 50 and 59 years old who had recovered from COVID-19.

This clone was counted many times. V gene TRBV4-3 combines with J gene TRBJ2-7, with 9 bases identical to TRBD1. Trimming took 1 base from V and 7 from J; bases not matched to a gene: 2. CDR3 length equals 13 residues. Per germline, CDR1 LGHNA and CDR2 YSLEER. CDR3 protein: CASSQGDRGEQYF. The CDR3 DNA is TGCGCCAGCAGCCAAGGCGACAGGGGGGAGCAGTACTTC.

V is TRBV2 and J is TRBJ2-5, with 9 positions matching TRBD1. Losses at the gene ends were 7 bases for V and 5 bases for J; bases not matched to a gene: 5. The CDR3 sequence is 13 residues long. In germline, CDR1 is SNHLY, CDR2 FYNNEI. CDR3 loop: CASIGQGKETQYF. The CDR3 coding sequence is TGTGCCAGCATAGGACAGGGGAAGGAGACCCAGTACTTC.

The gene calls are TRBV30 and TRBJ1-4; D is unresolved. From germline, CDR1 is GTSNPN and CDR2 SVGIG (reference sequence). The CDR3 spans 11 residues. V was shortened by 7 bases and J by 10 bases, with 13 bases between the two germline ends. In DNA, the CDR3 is TGTGCCTACGCTCGGGAGTCAAAACTGTTTTTT. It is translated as CAYARESKLFF.

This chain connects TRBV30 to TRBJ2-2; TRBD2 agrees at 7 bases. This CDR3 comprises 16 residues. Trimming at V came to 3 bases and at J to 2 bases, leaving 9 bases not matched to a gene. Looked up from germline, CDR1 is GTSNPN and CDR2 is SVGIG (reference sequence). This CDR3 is CAWSASGLPNTGELFF. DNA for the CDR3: TGTGCCTGGAGCGCCTCGGGACTACCTAACACCGGGGAGCTGTTTTTT.

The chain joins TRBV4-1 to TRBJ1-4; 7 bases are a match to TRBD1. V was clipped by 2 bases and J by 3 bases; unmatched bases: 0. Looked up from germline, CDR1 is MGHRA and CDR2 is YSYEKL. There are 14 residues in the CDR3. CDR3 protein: CASSQQGANEKLFF. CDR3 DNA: TGCGCCAGCAGCCAACAGGGGGCTAATGAAAAACTGTTTTTT.

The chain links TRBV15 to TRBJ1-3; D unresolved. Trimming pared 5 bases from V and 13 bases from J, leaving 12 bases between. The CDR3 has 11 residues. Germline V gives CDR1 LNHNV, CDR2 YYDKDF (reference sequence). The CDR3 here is CATSDSARIYF. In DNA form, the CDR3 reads TGTGCCACCAGCGACTCAGCGAGAATATATTTT.

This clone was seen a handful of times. The CDR3 nucleotides are TGTGCCAGCAGTGTTAGCCGGGACAGCGTACTTAACTATGGCTACACCTTC. Amino acid sequence: CASSVSRDSVLNYGYTF. J is TRBJ1-2 and V is TRBV2, with 7 bases that match TRBD1. In germline, CDR1 is SNHLY, CDR2 FYNNEI. V gave up 4 bases and J gave up 1 base; unmatched junction bases: 12. The CDR3 sequence is 17 residues long.

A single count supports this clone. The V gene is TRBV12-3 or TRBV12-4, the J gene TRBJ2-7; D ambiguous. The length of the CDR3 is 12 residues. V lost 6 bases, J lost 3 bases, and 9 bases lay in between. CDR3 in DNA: TGTGCCAGCAGCCCTAGATTCTACGAGCAGTACTTC. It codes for CASSPRFYEQYF.